Following are 28 T cell receptor beta chains from one sample sequenced in a study of glioma-infiltrating T cells after dendritic cell vaccination. Here immunoSEQ multiplex PCR was the method, and the copy in TCRdb shows in-frame clones only, minus some. The data hold tens of thousands of clones, with approximately 89% observed a single time. The time point is: after dendritic cell vaccination, including at tumor progression/relapse. The specimen was blood, collected after dendritic cell vaccination. These receptors were obtained from a human donor with glioblastoma.

This chain uses TRBV10-3 with TRBJ2-7; a possible D gene is TRBD2 (5 bases). CDR1 and CDR2 from the germline V gene are ENHRY and SYGVKD. CDR3 size: 14 residues. Trimming shortened V by 10 bases and J by 3 bases, and 19 bases separated the two germline ends. The CDR3 nucleotides read TGTGCCACCAAAGCGGAGACAATACTCTACGAGCAGTACTTC. Translation gives CATKAETILYEQYF.

The chain employs TRBV2 and TRBJ2-3, with a tentative D call TRBD1 (6 bases). Germline V gives CDR1 SNHLY, CDR2 FYNNEI. Trimming stripped 3 bases from V and 2 bases from J, with 15 bases between. This CDR3 region has 16 residues. The CDR3 here is CASSDLVGTNTDTQYF. CDR3 DNA sequence: TGTGCCAGCAGTGATTTGGTAGGGACAAACACAGATACGCAGTATTTT. Supplemented by reference TRBV2 and TRBJ2-3, the full variable domain reads EPEVTQTPSHQVTQMGQEVILRCVPISNHLYFYWYRQILGQKVEFLVSFYNNEISEKSEIFDDQFSVERPDGSNFTLKIRSTKLEDSAMYFCASSDLVGTNTDTQYFGPGTRLTVL.

V usage is TRBV4-1 and J usage is TRBJ1-2; 7 bases fit TRBD1. The length of the CDR3 is 14 residues. Trimming at V came to 4 bases and at J to 7 bases, leaving 9 bases not matched to a gene. In germline, CDR1 is MGHRA, CDR2 YSYEKL. This CDR3 is CASSLLGTDAGYTF. CDR3 DNA sequence: TGCGCCAGCAGCCTCTTAGGGACAGATGCTGGCTACACCTTC.

This chain links TRBV7-8 with TRBJ2-7; 8 bases are a match to TRBD2. This CDR3 spans 14 amino acids. The trim removed 1 base at V and 7 bases at J, leaving 6 bases unmatched. CDR1 is SGHVS, CDR2 FQNEAQ, per germline. The chain's CDR3 is CASSLELAVREQYF. CDR3 sequence (DNA): TGTGCCAGCAGCTTAGAACTAGCGGTTAGGGAGCAGTACTTC.

CDR3 nucleotides: TGTGCCAGTACTAGTCAGGGGCCCACCTACGAGCAGTACTTC. Translated, it gives CASTSQGPTYEQYF. The rearrangement uses TRBV7-2 and TRBJ2-7, with a weak D call TRBD1 (6 bases). This CDR3 comprises 14 residues. The germline CDR1 and CDR2 sequences are SGHTA and FQGNSA. V gave up 9 bases and J gave up 2 bases, with 17 bases separating them.

This clone was recorded only once. CDR3: CAISEMDQGPYNEQFF. In DNA, the CDR3 is TGTGCCATCAGTGAAATGGACCAGGGGCCCTACAATGAGCAGTTCTTC. The chain carries TRBV10-3 and TRBJ2-1, with D tentatively TRBD1 (6 bases). The CDR3 has 16 residues. Trimming cost V 3 bases and J 2 bases, with 14 bases left between them. Per germline, CDR1 ENHRY and CDR2 SYGVKD.

The genes are TRBV5-4 and TRBJ1-1, with D possibly TRBD1 on 5 matching bases. CDR1 is SGHNT and CDR2 is YYREEE in the germline V gene (reference sequence). V lost 0 bases to trimming and J lost 2 bases, with 11 bases between them. The CDR3 extends over 15 amino acids. The CDR3 protein is CASSLAHQGNTEAFF. CDR3 nucleotide sequence: TGTGCCAGCAGCTTGGCGCATCAGGGAAACACTGAAGCTTTCTTT.

The chain uses TRBV7-8 and TRBJ2-2; tentative D call: TRBD2 (7 bases). The CDR3 covers 16 residues. Germline CDR1 reads SGHVS; CDR2 reads FQNEAQ. V was clipped by 3 bases and J by 7 bases, with 18 bases between them. The CDR3 DNA follows: TGTGCCAGCAGCTTGGAACGGGGGGCGTATATCGGGGAGCTGTTTTTT. Its protein product is CASSLERGAYIGELFF.

CDR3 loop: CTQRGAEAFF. The CDR3 bases are TGCACTCAAAGGGGCGCTGAAGCTTTCTTT. The chain carries TRBV20-1 and TRBJ1-1; the D gene is possibly TRBD1 (5 bases). Looked up from germline, CDR1 is DFQATT and CDR2 is SNEGSKA (reference sequence). The CDR3 length is 10 residues.

This sequence joins TRBV18 and TRBJ2-7; a possible D gene is TRBD1 (6 bases). V lost 3 bases and J 2 bases, leaving 11 bases between the germline ends. The length of the CDR3 is 14 residues. From germline, CDR1 is KGHSH and CDR2 LQKENI. CDR3 coding DNA: TGTGCCAGCTCACCTTCAGGGGCCCCCTACGAGCAGTACTTC. It yields the protein CASSPSGAPYEQYF.

The rearrangement uses TRBV9 and TRBJ1-2; weak D call: TRBD1 (5 bases). V shed 4 bases and J shed 2 bases, with 9 bases lying between them. CDR1 is SGDLS and CDR2 is YYNGEE in the germline V gene. This CDR3 comprises 13 residues. Here the CDR3 DNA reads TGTGCCAGCAGCCCTCGGGGGAACTATGGCTACACCTTC. It yields the protein CASSPRGNYGYTF.

V gene TRBV4-1 combines with J gene TRBJ1-4; possibly TRBD1 for D (6 bases). The V end lost 6 bases, the J end lost 8 bases, and 19 bases lay between the germline ends. The CDR3 totals 15 residues. Germline CDR1 and CDR2: MGHRA and YSYEKL. The CDR3 bases are TGCGCCAGCAGTTCGCAGGGGCAGTTGCTGGAAAAACTGTTTTTT. This translates into CASSSQGQLLEKLFF.

The chain is built from TRBV28 and TRBJ1-5; D remains unclear. The CDR3 sequence is 14 residues long. CDR1 and CDR2 (germline): MDHEN, SYDVKM. Trimming stripped 10 bases from V and 6 bases from J, with 19 bases between. The DNA of the CDR3 is TGTGCCAACGCGGAGGGTATTTCGGGTCAGCCCCAGCATTTT. Its translation is CANAEGISGQPQHF.

This clone occurred once. This chain uses TRBV28 with TRBJ2-1, with TRBD1 identical over 8 bases. With 11 bases clipped from V and 8 bases from J, the junction kept 8 bases outside the gene matches. The V gene's germline CDR1 is MDHEN and CDR2 SYDVKM. CDR3 length equals 12 residues. The CDR3 loop reads CACRDRRYEQFF. CDR3 coding DNA: TGTGCCTGCCGGGACAGGAGGTATGAGCAGTTCTTC.

The chain employs TRBV15 and TRBJ2-5, with 12 bases fitting TRBD2. Germline CDR1 LNHNV, CDR2 YYDKDF (reference sequence). CDR3 length: 18 residues. J lost 6 bases, V lost 0 bases, and 11 bases had no gene match. The CDR3 region has the DNA TGTGCCACCAGCAGAGATTCTTATCTAGCGGGAGGGTGGAAGACCCAGTACTTC. Translated, it gives CATSRDSYLAGGWKTQYF.

The V gene is TRBV10-3, the J gene TRBJ1-5; 8 bases match TRBD1. With 10 bases clipped from V and 5 bases from J, the junction kept 10 bases outside the gene matches. Germline CDR1 ENHRY, CDR2 SYGVKD. The CDR3 is 14 residues long. The chain's CDR3 is CATRSTGEHQPQHF. CDR3 in DNA: TGTGCCACCAGATCGACAGGGGAGCATCAGCCCCAGCATTTT.

This chain links TRBV28 with TRBJ1-1, with D hard to call. Trimming took off 8 bases at V and 0 bases at J, with 13 bases between the two ends. The CDR3 totals 14 residues. The germline gives CDR1 MDHEN, CDR2 SYDVKM. CDR3 sequence: CASQLGGMNTEAFF. The CDR3 DNA reads as TGTGCCAGCCAGCTCGGAGGCATGAACACTGAAGCTTTCTTT.

This clone was detected once. The rearrangement joins TRBV25-1 to TRBJ1-2, with TRBD1 matching over 8 bases. This CDR3 comprises 14 residues. V lost 1 base and J lost 6; bases outside the gene matches: 4. Germline V lookup: CDR1 MGHDK, CDR2 SYGVNS. Written as DNA, the CDR3 is TGTGCCAGCAGTGAATTGGGACAGGACAATGGCTACACCTTC. Encoded protein: CASSELGQDNGYTF.

This chain joins TRBV30 and TRBJ1-4; D not certain. CDR3 length equals 13 residues. Germline CDR1 reads GTSNPN; CDR2 reads SVGIG (reference sequence). Trimming left V 4 bases short and J 8 bases short, with 14 bases between. CDR3 amino acids: CAWTGELGEKLFF. The CDR3 region has the DNA TGTGCCTGGACCGGGGAACTGGGCGAAAAACTGTTTTTT.

The rearrangement joins TRBV2 to TRBJ2-7, with TRBD1 as a possible D gene (6 bases). Trimming removed 6 bases from V and 2 bases from J, with 14 bases in between. In germline, CDR1 is SNHLY, CDR2 FYNNEI. The CDR3 is 14 amino acids. CDR3 coding DNA: TGTGCCAGCAGGGGGACACCACCACCCTACGAGCAGTACTTC. As protein: CASRGTPPPYEQYF. Full variable domain (rest looked up from reference TRBV2 and TRBJ2-7): EPEVTQTPSHQVTQMGQEVILRCVPISNHLYFYWYRQILGQKVEFLVSFYNNEISEKSEIFDDQFSVERPDGSNFTLKIRSTKLEDSAMYFCASRGTPPPYEQYFGPGTRLTVT.

The chain carries TRBV28 and TRBJ1-5; 10 nucleotides align to TRBD1. Trimming cost V 7 bases and J 5 bases; bases outside gene matches: 8. This CDR3 comprises 15 residues. Germline CDR1 is MDHEN and CDR2 is SYDVKM. The CDR3 here is CASNAPGQGYQPQHF. DNA of the CDR3: TGTGCCAGCAACGCCCCGGGACAGGGGTATCAGCCCCAGCATTTT. The full variable domain, with the rest looked up from reference TRBV28 and TRBJ1-5, is DVKVTQSSRYLVKRTGEKVFLECVQDMDHENMFWYRQDPGLGLRLIYFSYDVKMKEKGDIPEGYSVSREKKERFSLILESASTNQTSMYLCASNAPGQGYQPQHFGDGTRLSIL.

The gene calls are TRBV27 and TRBJ1-2; D gene unclear. Trimming pared 5 bases from V and 0 bases from J, leaving 13 bases between. Looked up from germline, CDR1 is MNHEY and CDR2 is SMNVEV (reference sequence). This CDR3 contains 15 residues. CDR3 DNA: TGTGCCAGCAGTCCGGGGTCGCTGGCTAACTATGGCTACACCTTC. Translating it yields CASSPGSLANYGYTF.

The genes are TRBV15 and TRBJ2-2, with D perhaps TRBD1 (5 bases). The CDR3 runs to 14 residues. Trimming shortened V by 5 bases and J by 2 bases, and 9 bases separated the two germline ends. Germline V gives CDR1 LNHNV, CDR2 YYDKDF (reference sequence). The CDR3 DNA is TGTGCCACCAGCTCCGACAGAAACACCGGGGAGCTGTTTTTT. Translating gives CATSSDRNTGELFF.

The chain uses TRBV28 and TRBJ1-5; TRBD1 matches at 9 bases. The V segment lost 6 bases and the J segment 2 bases; nucleotides outside the gene matches: 5. CDR3 length: 15 residues. Germline values: CDR1 MDHEN, CDR2 SYDVKM. Written as DNA, the CDR3 is TGTGCCAGCAGGTCCGGGACAGGGCGCAATCAGCCCCAGCATTTT. This translates into CASRSGTGRNQPQHF.

The rearrangement joins TRBV19 to TRBJ1-1; TRBD1 matches 8 bases. The V and J ends lost 5 bases and 2 bases, in that order; junction bases with no gene match: 7. Germline lookup yields CDR1 LNHDA and CDR2 SQIVND (reference sequence). The CDR3 runs to 15 residues. The CDR3 sequence is CASSLEGQANTEAFF. In DNA, the CDR3 is TGTGCCAGTAGTCTTGAGGGACAGGCTAACACTGAAGCTTTCTTT.

The V call is TRBV5-8, the J call TRBJ1-2; D is unresolved. V lost 3 bases and J 4 bases, leaving 13 bases between the germline ends. The germline gives CDR1 SGHTS, CDR2 YDEGEE. This CDR3 region has 14 residues. The CDR3 reads CASSSPSVGYGYTF. CDR3 coding DNA: TGTGCCAGCAGCTCGCCGTCAGTTGGCTATGGCTACACCTTC.

This chain joins TRBV21-1 and TRBJ2-1; the table gives TRBD2 as D, unverified against the DNA. TRBV21-1 is a documented pseudogene. This CDR3 has 17 amino acids. The CDR3 DNA reads TGTGCCAGCAGCAAAGAACTCCGGATTCGGGTCTTCAGTGAGCAGTTCTTC. This gives the protein CASSKELRIRVFSEQFF.

In its sample, this clone was seen once. This chain connects TRBV2 to TRBJ2-3, with 8 bases aligning to TRBD1. J gave up 3 bases and V 5 bases, and 7 bases lay outside the gene matches. Looked up from germline, CDR1 is SNHLY and CDR2 is FYNNEI. There are 15 residues in the CDR3. This chain's CDR3 is CASSWQGAGTDTQYF. The CDR3 DNA is TGTGCCAGCAGTTGGCAGGGGGCAGGGACAGATACGCAGTATTTT.